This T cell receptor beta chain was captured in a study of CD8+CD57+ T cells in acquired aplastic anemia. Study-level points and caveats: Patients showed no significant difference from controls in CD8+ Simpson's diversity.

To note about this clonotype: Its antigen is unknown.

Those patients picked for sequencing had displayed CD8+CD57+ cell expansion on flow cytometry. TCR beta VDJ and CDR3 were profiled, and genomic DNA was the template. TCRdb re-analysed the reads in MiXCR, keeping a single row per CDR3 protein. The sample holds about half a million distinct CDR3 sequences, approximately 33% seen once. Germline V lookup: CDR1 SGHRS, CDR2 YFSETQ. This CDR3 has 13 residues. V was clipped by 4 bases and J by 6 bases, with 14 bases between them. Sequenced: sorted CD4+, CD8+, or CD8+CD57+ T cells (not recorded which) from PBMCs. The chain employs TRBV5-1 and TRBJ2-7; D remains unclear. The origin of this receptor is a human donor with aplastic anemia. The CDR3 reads CASSLPGAGEQYF. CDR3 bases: TGCGCCAGCAGCCTACCAGGAGCAGGCGAGCAGTACTTC.